A selection of T cell receptor beta chains follows, all from one sample in a study of OX40 agonist ivuxolimab in advanced cancers. The method was immunoSEQ multiplex PCR; TCRdb's version includes in-frame clones alone and lacks a portion of them. The sample carries about 18,000 clones, approximately 70% recorded once. Specimen: CD4+ or CD8+ T cells sorted from blood, collected in a trial of the OX40 agonist ivuxolimab. Receptors originate from an adult with an advanced solid tumor such as melanoma, head and neck, liver or kidney cancer. The CDR3 runs from the conserved cysteine through the conserved F or W. D genes are given only for firm matches. The listing skips clone size in some rows; elsewhere it reads once, few, many or a size class.

V gene: TRBV6-6
J gene: TRBJ2-1
D gene: .
clone size: .
CDR3 protein: CASSPQGGFNEQFF
CDR3 DNA: TGTGCCAGCAGCCCCCAGGGGGGTTTCAATGAGCAGTTCTTC

V gene: TRBV19
J gene: TRBJ2-7
D gene: TRBD1
clone size: .
CDR3 protein: CASSIGGQGGYEQYF
CDR3 DNA: TGTGCCAGTAGTATAGGGGGACAGGGGGGCTACGAGCAGTACTTC

V gene: TRBV15
J gene: TRBJ2-1
D gene: TRBD2
clone size: .
CDR3 protein: CATSRDPSGTSNEQFF
CDR3 DNA: TGCGCCACCAGCAGAGACCCTAGCGGAACCTCGAATGAGCAGTTCTTC

V gene: TRBV27
J gene: TRBJ2-7
D gene: TRBD2
clone size: .
CDR3 protein: CASSFYPSGTEQQYF
CDR3 DNA: TGTGCCAGCAGTTTCTACCCTAGCGGGACAGAGCAGCAGTACTTC

V gene: TRBV10-3
J gene: TRBJ2-1
D gene: TRBD2
clone size: .
CDR3 protein: CAISAASGAYNEQFF
CDR3 DNA: TGTGCCATCAGTGCGGCTAGCGGGGCATACAATGAGCAGTTCTTC

V gene: TRBV27
J gene: TRBJ2-2
D gene: .
clone size: .
CDR3 protein: CASSLAAVGGELFF
CDR3 DNA: TGTGCCAGCAGTTTAGCCGCCGTAGGCGGGGAGCTGTTTTTT

V gene: TRBV25-1
J gene: TRBJ1-3
D gene: .
clone size: .
CDR3 protein: CASSEGSSSGNTIYF
CDR3 DNA: TGTGCCAGCAGTGAAGGGTCCAGCTCTGGAAACACCATATATTTT

V gene: TRBV9
J gene: TRBJ2-7
D gene: TRBD2
clone size: .
CDR3 protein: CASSVARIREGSYEQYF
CDR3 DNA: TGTGCCAGCAGCGTAGCTCGAATTCGGGAGGGAAGCTACGAGCAGTACTTC

V gene: TRBV27
J gene: TRBJ2-1
D gene: .
clone size: .
CDR3 protein: CASSLKAVYNEQFF
CDR3 DNA: TGTGCCAGCAGTTTAAAGGCGGTCTACAATGAGCAGTTCTTC

V gene: TRBV14
J gene: TRBJ1-2
D gene: TRBD1
clone size: .
CDR3 protein: CASSQEQGASDGYTF
CDR3 DNA: TGTGCCAGCAGCCAAGAACAGGGGGCTTCGGATGGCTACACCTTC

V gene: TRBV4-3
J gene: TRBJ2-3
D gene: .
clone size: .
CDR3 protein: CASSQDTDTQYF
CDR3 DNA: TGCGCCAGCAGCCAAGACACAGATACGCAGTATTTT

V gene: TRBV4-1
J gene: TRBJ1-3
D gene: TRBD1
clone size: .
CDR3 protein: CASSQHRGAGNTIYF
CDR3 DNA: TGCGCCAGCAGCCAACACAGGGGTGCTGGAAACACCATATATTTT

V gene: TRBV4-3
J gene: TRBJ2-7
D gene: .
clone size: .
CDR3 protein: CASSQERQSYEQYF
CDR3 DNA: TGCGCCAGCAGCCAAGAAAGGCAATCGTACGAGCAGTACTTC

V gene: TRBV27
J gene: TRBJ1-5
D gene: TRBD1
clone size: .
CDR3 protein: CASSLTGGQPQHF
CDR3 DNA: TGTGCCAGCAGTTTGACAGGGGGTCAGCCCCAGCATTTT

V gene: TRBV28
J gene: TRBJ2-1
D gene: TRBD1
clone size: .
CDR3 protein: CASSTGQNPSYNEQFF
CDR3 DNA: TGTGCCAGCAGCACGGGACAGAACCCCTCCTACAATGAGCAGTTCTTC

V gene: TRBV27
J gene: TRBJ2-2
D gene: .
clone size: .
CDR3 protein: CASSLVGVGTGELFF
CDR3 DNA: TGTGCCAGCAGTTTGGTGGGAGTTGGTACCGGGGAGCTGTTTTTT

V gene: TRBV19
J gene: TRBJ2-1
D gene: TRBD2
clone size: few
CDR3 protein: CASRLAGDYEQFF
CDR3 DNA: TGTGCCAGTAGGCTAGCGGGAGATTATGAGCAGTTCTTC

V gene: TRBV5-4
J gene: TRBJ2-1
D gene: TRBD2
clone size: .
CDR3 protein: CASSAGTSGWRGEQFF
CDR3 DNA: TGTGCCAGCAGCGCTGGGACTAGCGGGTGGAGGGGTGAGCAGTTCTTC

V gene: TRBV6-5
J gene: TRBJ2-7
D gene: .
clone size: few
CDR3 protein: CASSPDRAEQYF
CDR3 DNA: TGTGCCAGCAGTCCGGACAGAGCCGAGCAGTACTTC

V gene: TRBV19
J gene: TRBJ1-5
D gene: .
clone size: .
CDR3 protein: CAVMGFGVGQPQHF
CDR3 DNA: TGTGCCGTTATGGGTTTCGGGGTGGGGCAGCCCCAGCATTTT

V gene: TRBV7-3
J gene: TRBJ2-7
D gene: .
clone size: .
CDR3 protein: CASSFGPADEQYF
CDR3 DNA: TGTGCCAGCAGCTTCGGCCCAGCGGACGAGCAGTACTTC

V gene: TRBV7-9
J gene: TRBJ1-1
D gene: TRBD1
clone size: .
CDR3 protein: CASSLGSTGGNTEAFF
CDR3 DNA: TGTGCCAGCAGCTTAGGTTCTACAGGGGGGAACACTGAAGCTTTCTTT

V gene: TRBV27
J gene: TRBJ2-7
D gene: .
clone size: .
CDR3 protein: CASSPGQTHYEQYF
CDR3 DNA: TGTGCCAGCAGCCCGGGACAAACCCACTACGAGCAGTACTTC

V gene: TRBV10-3
J gene: TRBJ2-1
D gene: TRBD1
clone size: medium-sized
CDR3 protein: CAISSRDGQGDNEQFF
CDR3 DNA: TGTGCCATCAGTTCCCGAGACGGACAGGGCGACAATGAGCAGTTCTTC

V gene: TRBV7-9
J gene: TRBJ2-1
D gene: TRBD2
clone size: medium-sized
CDR3 protein: CASILSSGSNEQFF
CDR3 DNA: TGTGCCAGCATCCTAAGTAGCGGGAGTAATGAGCAGTTCTTC

V gene: TRBV15
J gene: TRBJ1-1
D gene: .
clone size: once
CDR3 protein: CATSTPGTEAFF
CDR3 DNA: TGTGCCACCAGCACCCCGGGCACTGAAGCTTTCTTT

V gene: TRBV27
J gene: TRBJ2-7
D gene: .
clone size: .
CDR3 protein: CASSQGLLSGEQYF
CDR3 DNA: TGTGCCAGCAGCCAAGGACTACTTTCCGGGGAGCAGTACTTC

V gene: TRBV10-3
J gene: TRBJ1-5
D gene: .
clone size: .
CDR3 protein: CAISPSAYSNQPQHF
CDR3 DNA: TGTGCCATCAGCCCCTCCGCTTATAGCAATCAGCCCCAGCATTTT

V gene: TRBV7-8
J gene: TRBJ1-1
D gene: .
clone size: .
CDR3 protein: CASSLSSREAFF
CDR3 DNA: TGTGCCAGCAGCTTGTCTTCCCGGGAAGCTTTCTTT

V gene: TRBV4-3
J gene: TRBJ2-1
D gene: .
clone size: .
CDR3 protein: CASSQGAGANAEQFF
CDR3 DNA: TGCGCCAGCAGCCAAGGGGCAGGGGCCAATGCTGAGCAGTTCTTC

V gene: TRBV2
J gene: TRBJ1-1
D gene: .
clone size: .
CDR3 protein: CASSPEGLIWENTEAFF
CDR3 DNA: TGTGCCAGCAGCCCCGAAGGTCTAATCTGGGAGAACACTGAAGCTTTCTTT

V gene: TRBV6-6
J gene: TRBJ2-7
D gene: .
clone size: .
CDR3 protein: CASSDGEQYF
CDR3 DNA: TGTGCCAGCAGTGACGGTGAGCAGTACTTC

V gene: TRBV6-5
J gene: TRBJ1-2
D gene: .
clone size: .
CDR3 protein: CASSRSSFYGYTF
CDR3 DNA: TGTGCCAGCAGTCGGAGTTCCTTTTATGGCTACACCTTC

V gene: TRBV5-4
J gene: TRBJ2-7
D gene: TRBD2
clone size: .
CDR3 protein: CASSQDHRSGSSYEQYF
CDR3 DNA: TGCGCCAGCAGCCAAGATCACCGGAGCGGGAGTTCCTACGAGCAGTACTTC

V gene: TRBV7-9
J gene: TRBJ2-6
D gene: TRBD1
clone size: .
CDR3 protein: CASSSLGQGKAGANVLTF
CDR3 DNA: TGTGCCAGCAGCTCCCTGGGACAGGGCAAGGCTGGGGCCAACGTCCTGACTTTC

V gene: TRBV5-4
J gene: TRBJ2-7
D gene: .
clone size: few
CDR3 protein: CASSPEYTYEQYF
CDR3 DNA: TGTGCCAGCAGCCCCGAGTATACCTACGAGCAGTACTTC

V gene: TRBV5-8
J gene: TRBJ1-1
D gene: TRBD1
clone size: medium-sized
CDR3 protein: CASSLDGTGDYNLNTEAFF
CDR3 DNA: TGTGCCAGCAGCTTGGACGGGACAGGGGACTATAACCTAAACACTGAAGCTTTCTTT

V gene: TRBV6-6
J gene: TRBJ1-1
D gene: TRBD1
clone size: once
CDR3 protein: CASSSNRGGTEAFF
CDR3 DNA: TGTGCCAGCAGTTCAAACAGGGGAGGCACTGAAGCTTTCTTT

V gene: TRBV12-2
J gene: TRBJ2-5
D gene: .
clone size: .
CDR3 protein: CASSPRTGTQEETQYF
CDR3 DNA: TGTGCCAGCAGCCCCCGCACAGGGACGCAAGAGGAGACCCAGTACTTC

V gene: TRBV6-5
J gene: TRBJ2-7
D gene: .
clone size: once
CDR3 protein: CASSYGSPYEQYF
CDR3 DNA: TGTGCCAGCAGTTACGGCAGTCCCTACGAGCAGTACTTC

V gene: TRBV9
J gene: TRBJ2-7
D gene: .
clone size: .
CDR3 protein: CASSPRTESSYEQYF
CDR3 DNA: TGTGCCAGCAGCCCTCGGACAGAGAGCTCCTACGAGCAGTACTTC